A selection of T cell receptor beta chains follows, all from one sample in a study of cytomegalovirus exposure and HLA in healthy donors. Generated by immunoSEQ multiplex PCR, the TCRdb table keeps only in-frame clones and is missing some. This repertoire shows fewer than 250,000 clones, approximately 90% found once; its top ten account for 2.6%. Sequencing was performed on PBMCs. The receptors were gathered from a man aged 18 to 30 in good health and CMV-seronegative. CDR3s include the opening cysteine and the closing phenylalanine or tryptophan. A D gene is named only where the DNA matches it firmly. Clone size is shown for a subset of rows, as once, few, many or a class of expanded clone.

V gene	D gene	clone size	J gene	CDR3 DNA	CDR3 protein
TRBV28	.	.	TRBJ1-3	TGTGCCAGCAGCCCCGTAGCAGCTTACTCTGGAAACACCATATATTTT	CASSPVAAYSGNTIYF
TRBV28	.	.	TRBJ2-7	TGTGCCAGCAGTTGGTCGTGGGCAGACATGTCTATCGAGCAGTACTTC	CASSWSWADMSIEQYF
TRBV9	.	.	TRBJ2-3	TGTGCCAGCAGCGCCCTCTTTGGCGGCCCAGCAGATACGCAGTATTTT	CASSALFGGPADTQYF
TRBV6-5	.	.	TRBJ2-2	TGTGCCACAGGACAGCAAGTCGGGGAGCTGTTTTTT	CATGQQVGELFF
TRBV7-2	.	few	TRBJ1-1	TGTGCCAGCAGCTCGACGACCAAGCGGGCTTTCTTT	CASSSTTKRAFF
TRBV6-5	.	.	TRBJ2-3	TGTGCCAGCAGACAGGGAAGCACAGATACGCAGTATTTT	CASRQGSTDTQYF
TRBV4-1	TRBD1	.	TRBJ2-7	TGCGCCAGCAGCCAAGATGCGGGACAGGGGTACTACGAGCAGTACTTC	CASSQDAGQGYYEQYF
TRBV5-1	.	once	TRBJ1-1	TGCGCCAGCAGCTTGGCAGGGGCCTTGGGCACTGAAGCTTTCTTT	CASSLAGALGTEAFF
TRBV28	.	.	TRBJ2-7	TGTGCCACCATTCGTCCCGAGGGCAGGGGGGCCTACGAGCAGTACTTC	CATIRPEGRGAYEQYF
TRBV6-5	.	.	TRBJ2-3	TGTGCCAGCAGGGTCCCCGGGGGACGTACAGATACGCAGTATTTT	CASRVPGGRTDTQYF
TRBV9	.	.	TRBJ2-1	TGTGCCAGCAGCGTAGTTGGGACTTACGACAATGAGCAGTTCTTC	CASSVVGTYDNEQFF
TRBV7-2	.	.	TRBJ2-1	TGTGCCAGCAGCTTAACTAACTACAATGAGCAGTTCTTC	CASSLTNYNEQFF
TRBV2	TRBD1	.	TRBJ1-4	TGTGCCAGCAGCCACACCCAGACAGGGGAAGAAAAACTGTTTTTT	CASSHTQTGEEKLFF
TRBV7-9	.	.	TRBJ1-6	TGTGCCAGCAGCTCCTCAGGAGGCGCCTATAATTCACCCCTCCACTTT	CASSSSGGAYNSPLHF
TRBV10-3	.	.	TRBJ2-7	TGTGCCATCAATCCAGGACAACGCTCCTACGAGCAGTACTTC	CAINPGQRSYEQYF
TRBV7-9	.	.	TRBJ1-1	TGTGCCAGCAGCTCTAAGATGAACACTGAAGCTTTCTTT	CASSSKMNTEAFF
TRBV15	TRBD1	.	TRBJ2-4	TGTGCCACCAGCCCGCAACAGGGGCGGAAAAACATTCAGTACTTC	CATSPQQGRKNIQYF
TRBV10-3	.	.	TRBJ1-6	TGTGCCAGCCGGCCGCAGGGTCTAGTTAATTCACCCCTCCACTTT	CASRPQGLVNSPLHF
TRBV27	TRBD1	.	TRBJ1-1	TGTGCCAGCAGTTTGGGACAGGGGGCGCGGGCTTTCTTT	CASSLGQGARAFF
TRBV19	.	.	TRBJ1-5	TGTGCCAGTAGTATCGGGGGGCTGAGGGGCAATCAGCCCCAGCATTTT	CASSIGGLRGNQPQHF
TRBV7-2	TRBD2	.	TRBJ2-5	TGTGCCAGCAGTTCTGCCCTAGCGGGAGTGAAGACCCAGTACTTC	CASSSALAGVKTQYF
TRBV2	TRBD1	.	TRBJ1-4	TGTGCCAGTCAACGACAGGGCTATGAAAAACTGTTTTTT	CASQRQGYEKLFF
TRBV5-6	.	.	TRBJ2-5	TGTGCCAGCAGCTTCCCTACAGGGCAAGAGACCCAGTACTTC	CASSFPTGQETQYF
TRBV19	.	.	TRBJ1-4	TGTGCCAGTATGGGGCGGACGGTTGGTGAAAAACTGTTTTTT	CASMGRTVGEKLFF
TRBV27	TRBD1	.	TRBJ1-2	TGTGCCAGCAGTTCGGCCGGGACAGGGCTTGGCTACACCTTC	CASSSAGTGLGYTF
TRBV2	TRBD2	once	TRBJ2-5	TGTGCCAGCAGTCCTCGGGTAGCGGGCCGTTTGGTGCAGTACTTC	CASSPRVAGRLVQYF
TRBV28	.	.	TRBJ1-6	TGTGCCAGCAGGCGACAGGATATACATAATTCACCCCTCCACTTT	CASRRQDIHNSPLHF
TRBV6-1	.	.	TRBJ1-1	TGTGCCAGCGAGTACACTGAAGCTTTCTTT	CASEYTEAFF
TRBV29-1	.	.	TRBJ2-2	TGCAGCGTTGTTGTGGCCAACACCGGGGAGCTGTTTTTT	CSVVVANTGELFF
TRBV28	.	.	TRBJ2-7	TGTGCCAGCAGTCGAGGCCAGCTACCCTACGAGCAGTACTTC	CASSRGQLPYEQYF
TRBV28	.	once	TRBJ1-5	TGTGCCAGCAGCCTTGTACATTCCCAGCCCCAGCATTTT	CASSLVHSQPQHF
TRBV18	TRBD1	.	TRBJ2-1	TGTGCCAGCTCACCAAACAGGGGGAATGAGCAGTTCTTC	CASSPNRGNEQFF
TRBV7-9	TRBD1	.	TRBJ1-4	TGTGCCAGCAGCTTGATACAGGGGGGCCAAAAACTGTTTTTT	CASSLIQGGQKLFF
TRBV7-3	TRBD1	.	TRBJ1-2	TGTGCCAGCAGCGTCGGGACAGGGTTGGGCTATGGCTACACCTTC	CASSVGTGLGYGYTF
TRBV6-5	TRBD1	few	TRBJ1-5	TGTGCCAGCAGTTACTCAGACAGGGACAATCAGCCCCAGCATTTT	CASSYSDRDNQPQHF
TRBV5-1	TRBD1	.	TRBJ1-3	TGCGCCAGCAGCTGGGTGACAGGGGGAAACACCATATATTTT	CASSWVTGGNTIYF
TRBV10-3	TRBD2	.	TRBJ2-1	TGTGCCATCAGTGGAGAGGGGCGGGGGTATACCTCCTACAATGAGCAGTTCTTC	CAISGEGRGYTSYNEQFF
TRBV25-1	.	once	TRBJ2-5	TGTGCCAGCAGTCGGGCGGGAACCCAAGAGACCCAGTACTTC	CASSRAGTQETQYF
TRBV4-1	TRBD2	.	TRBJ2-1	TGCGCCAGCAGCCAAGCGGGAGGGCCGAAGAATGAGCAGTTCTTC	CASSQAGGPKNEQFF
TRBV15	TRBD2	.	TRBJ2-5	TGTGCCACCAGAATTAGCGGGGGGCCTCCAGGGGCCCAGTACTTC	CATRISGGPPGAQYF
TRBV7-8	.	.	TRBJ2-7	TGTGCCAGCAGCTTAGGGGCGTCCTACGAGCAGTACTTC	CASSLGASYEQYF
TRBV6-5	.	.	TRBJ2-1	TGTGCCAGCGGAGACAGGTCGGGTCAGTTCTTC	CASGDRSGQFF
TRBV7-9	TRBD2	.	TRBJ2-1	TGTGCCAGCAGCTTAGTGGCTAGCGGGAGAGGGAATGAGCAGTTCTTC	CASSLVASGRGNEQFF
TRBV6-4	TRBD1	.	TRBJ1-1	TGTGCCAGCTCGCGGACAGGGAACACTGAAGCTTTCTTT	CASSRTGNTEAFF
TRBV28	.	few	TRBJ2-7	TGTGCCAGCAGTTTGACTAGTACGTACGAGCAGTACTTC	CASSLTSTYEQYF
TRBV6-4	.	once	TRBJ2-7	TGTGCCAGCAGCGACGCCCCCTCGGGGGAGCAGTACTTC	CASSDAPSGEQYF
TRBV29-1	.	.	TRBJ1-2	TGCAGCGTTGAAGATCAACCGGGTTCGGTCGGCTACACCTTC	CSVEDQPGSVGYTF
TRBV15	.	.	TRBJ1-2	TGTGCCACCAGCAGTGTCGGGGGGATCCATGGCTACACCTTC	CATSSVGGIHGYTF
TRBV7-2	.	.	TRBJ2-2	TGTGCCAGCACCTCCACGTGGGGCCCCACCGGGGAGCTGTTTTTT	CASTSTWGPTGELFF
TRBV5-1	.	.	TRBJ1-5	TGCGCCAGCAGCTCGAATCAGCCCCAGCATTTT	CASSSNQPQHF
TRBV29-1	.	few	TRBJ1-2	TGCAGCGTTGACCCGGAGAATGGCTACACCTTC	CSVDPENGYTF
TRBV19	.	.	TRBJ1-5	TGTGCCAGTAGCGGGGACTTTAATCAGCCCCAGCATTTT	CASSGDFNQPQHF
TRBV7-9	.	.	TRBJ2-1	TGTGCCAGCAGCTTAGCGGGAAACGGGGATGAGCAGTTCTTC	CASSLAGNGDEQFF